This T cell receptor beta chain was sequenced during a study of early T cells in non-severe SARS-CoV-2 infection. The CDR3 length is 12 residues. Germline V lookup: CDR1 SQVTM, CDR2 ANQGSEA. V dropped 6 bases and J dropped 1 base, with 9 bases sitting between them. Individual cDNA molecules received unique molecular identifiers during library preparation. Using its own MiXCR run on the 5' RACE reads, TCRdb lists one record per CDR3 protein. Seen here are about 33,000 distinct CDR3 sequences, about 4.3% observed once, and the top ten hold 7.5% to 10%. This chain links TRBV29-1 with TRBJ2-5; D is unclear. The clonotype was recovered from an adult who was a healthcare worker with PCR-confirmed SARS-CoV-2 infection or an uninfected control (not recorded which). The sequenced material came from whole blood. The CDR3 DNA sequence: TGCAGCGTCCCCAGGCTCCAAGAGACCCAGTACTTC. Encoded protein: CSVPRLQETQYF.